The rows below give T cell receptor beta chains drawn from one sample of a study of post-analysis software for immune sequencing data. Each CDR3 protein gets one entry after TCRdb re-called the PCR reads with MiXCR. Among more than 450,000 distinct CDR3 sequences listed, 44% were seen once. Source material: blood. Receptors originate from a girl between 5 and 17 years old with multiple sclerosis. The CDR3 runs from the conserved cysteine through the conserved F or W. The order of the fields is D gene, V gene, clone size, J gene, CDR3 DNA, CDR3 protein. The D gene is left open where the match is weak. The size field is filled for only some rows; it gives once, few, many or a size class.

-,TRBV20-1,-,TRBJ2-1,TGCAGTGCTAGTATGATATCGTTACAGGTATACAATGAGCAGTTCTTC,CSASMISLQVYNEQFF
TRBD2,TRBV10-2,-,TRBJ2-1,TGCGCCAGCACTATAAGCGGGAGCGCCTACAATGAGCAGTTCTTC,CASTISGSAYNEQFF
-,TRBV5-1,few,TRBJ2-3,TGCGCCAGCAGCTTGACAGCTACAGATACGCAGTATTTT,CASSLTATDTQYF
-,TRBV5-1,-,TRBJ1-5,TGCGCCAGCAGCTTGGGTGCAGGGGTGGGTCAGCCCCAGCATTTT,CASSLGAGVGQPQHF
-,TRBV7-2,-,TRBJ2-5,TGTGCCAGCAGCTTAGTCAGGGTTCAAGAGACCCAGTACTTC,CASSLVRVQETQYF
-,TRBV20-1,many,TRBJ2-5,TGCAGTGCTAGTGACGTAGGGGGTCCACAAGAGACCCAGTACTTC,CSASDVGGPQETQYF
-,TRBV11-2,-,TRBJ2-5,TGTGCCAGCAGCTTAGGTGGTCCCGGCCAGTACTTC,CASSLGGPGQYF
-,TRBV5-8,-,TRBJ1-2,TGTGCCAGCAGTCTGGAGGCAGGATCCTATGGCTACACCTTC,CASSLEAGSYGYTF
-,TRBV29-1,many,TRBJ2-7,TGCAGCGTTGGAGGTGGGCAGCACGAGCAGTACTTC,CSVGGGQHEQYF
TRBD1,TRBV6-5,-,TRBJ2-6,TGTGCCAGCACTGGGACAGACTCTGGGGCCAACGTCCTGACTTTC,CASTGTDSGANVLTF
-,TRBV29-1,-,TRBJ1-2,TGCAGCGTAGCCACGGGGGGAGCCTATGGCTACACCTTC,CSVATGGAYGYTF
TRBD2,TRBV5-1,-,TRBJ2-1,TGCGCCAGCACTCCTACGCTAGCGGGAGGTAGTAATGAGCAGTTCTTC,CASTPTLAGGSNEQFF
TRBD1,TRBV12-3/TRBV12-4,few,TRBJ2-7,TGTGCCAGCAGGAACGACAGGGGGCTGTACGAGCAGTACTTC,CASRNDRGLYEQYF
TRBD1,TRBV5-1,-,TRBJ2-5,TGCGCCAGCAGCTTGGAGGGACAGGGCTTAGGGACCCAGTACTTC,CASSLEGQGLGTQYF
-,TRBV27,few,TRBJ2-2,TGTGCCAGCAGTGTACAGGGTGGGACCGGGGAGCTGTTTTTT,CASSVQGGTGELFF
-,TRBV20-1,-,TRBJ2-1,TGCAGTGCTAGAGGTCTGCGGGGTAGCTCCTACAATGAGCAGTTCTTC,CSARGLRGSSYNEQFF
-,TRBV4-1,few,TRBJ2-3,TGCGCCAGCAGCCAATTGGCGGGGGCGGCAGATACGCAGTATTTT,CASSQLAGAADTQYF
-,TRBV3-1,few,TRBJ2-1,TGTGCCAGCAGCCAACCACCGTATCTCAATGAGCAGTTCTTC,CASSQPPYLNEQFF
-,TRBV2,-,TRBJ2-7,TGTGCCAGCTTACTAGGGGGCTACGAGCAGTACTTC,CASLLGGYEQYF
TRBD1,TRBV6-4,medium-sized,TRBJ2-1,TGTGCCAGCAGTGAAGGACAGGGGGCTTACAATGAGCAGTTCTTC,CASSEGQGAYNEQFF
-,TRBV7-8,-,TRBJ2-3,TGTGCCAGCAGCTTAGATTGGATAGCGGATAGCACAGATACGCAGTATTTT,CASSLDWIADSTDTQYF
-,TRBV29-1,few,TRBJ1-5,TGCAGCGCTAGACAGAATAGCAATCAGCCCCAGCATTTT,CSARQNSNQPQHF